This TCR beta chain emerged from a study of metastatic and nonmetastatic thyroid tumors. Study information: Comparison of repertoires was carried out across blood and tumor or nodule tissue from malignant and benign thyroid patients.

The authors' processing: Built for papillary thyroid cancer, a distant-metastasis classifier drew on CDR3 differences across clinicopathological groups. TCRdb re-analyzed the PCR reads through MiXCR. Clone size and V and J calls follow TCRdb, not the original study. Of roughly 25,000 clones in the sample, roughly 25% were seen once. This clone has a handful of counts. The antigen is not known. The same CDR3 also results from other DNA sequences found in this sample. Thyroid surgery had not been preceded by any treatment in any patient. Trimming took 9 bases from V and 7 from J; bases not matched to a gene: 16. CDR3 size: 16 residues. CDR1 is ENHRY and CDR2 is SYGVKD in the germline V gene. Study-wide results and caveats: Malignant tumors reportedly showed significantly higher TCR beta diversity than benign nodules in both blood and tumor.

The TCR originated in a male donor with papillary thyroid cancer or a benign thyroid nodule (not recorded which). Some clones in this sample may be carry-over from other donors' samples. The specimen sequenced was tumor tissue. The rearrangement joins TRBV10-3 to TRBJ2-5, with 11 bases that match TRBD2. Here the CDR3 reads CAISLGVAGGPGTQYF. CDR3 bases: TGTGCCATAAGTCTGGGGGTAGCGGGAGGGCCGGGGACCCAGTACTTC.